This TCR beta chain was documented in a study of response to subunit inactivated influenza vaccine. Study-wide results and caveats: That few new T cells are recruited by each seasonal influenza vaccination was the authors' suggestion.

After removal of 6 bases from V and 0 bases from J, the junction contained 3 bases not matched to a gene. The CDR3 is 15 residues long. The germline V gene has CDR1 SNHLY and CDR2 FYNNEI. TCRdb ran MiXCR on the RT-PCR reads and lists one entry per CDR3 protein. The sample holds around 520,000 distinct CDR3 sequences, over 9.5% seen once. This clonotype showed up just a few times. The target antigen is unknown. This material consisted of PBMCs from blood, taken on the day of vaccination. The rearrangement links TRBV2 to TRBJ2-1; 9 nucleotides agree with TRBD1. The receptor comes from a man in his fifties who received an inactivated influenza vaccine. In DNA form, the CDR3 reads TGTGCCAGCAGAGGGACAGGGAGCTCCTACAATGAGCAGTTCTTC. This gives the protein CASRGTGSSYNEQFF.